This T cell receptor beta chain originates from a study of T cells in Graves' hyperthyroidism and ophthalmopathy. Graves' hyperthyroidism is called stable when ophthalmopathy does not progress within 18 months. With a duration under 2 months, the hyperthyroidism was newly diagnosed in patients aged 18 to 65. Template material for amplifying TCR beta CDR3 regions consisted of RNA transcripts. A first-round RT-PCR of the TCR CDR3 used the HTBI primer set. TCRdb re-called the multiplex PCR reads through MiXCR, storing one row per CDR3 protein. The repertoire has approximately 430,000 distinct CDR3 sequences, around a sixth of them found once; the top ten carry around 7.7%. About this clonotype itself: The antigen is undetermined.

Trimming removed 7 bases from V and 2 bases from J; junction bases left unmatched: 13. The CDR3 has 16 amino acids. The germline V gene encodes CDR1 SGHTA and CDR2 FQGTGA. Study-wide results and limits: Ophthalmopathy, as predicted by the model, came a median 6.5 months after the prediction.

Sequencing input: blood. This chain uses TRBV7-3 with TRBJ1-1; 7 bases map to TRBD1. This clonotype originated in a woman aged 18-29 years with Graves' hyperthyroidism. The CDR3 coding sequence is TGTGCCAGCATCAACCACCAGACAGGGAGAAACACTGAAGCTTTCTTT. Its protein is CASINHQTGRNTEAFF.